These 7 T cell receptor beta chains originate from one sample sequenced in a study of T cells in Graves' hyperthyroidism and ophthalmopathy. Researchers amplified the TCR beta CDR3 regions from RNA transcripts. Carried out on the TCR CDR3, a first-round RT-PCR used the HTBI primer set. TCRdb re-called the multiplex PCR reads with MiXCR, one entry per CDR3 protein. The repertoire holds more than 300,000 distinct CDR3 sequences, with 14% as singletons. Sequenced sample: blood. These receptors originate from a woman in her 30s with Graves' ophthalmopathy.

This clonotype was counted at least ten times. The chain employs TRBV13 and TRBJ2-5; D possibly corresponds to TRBD1 (6 bases). The CDR3 is 14 amino acids. Germline V gives CDR1 PRHDT, CDR2 FYEKMQ (reference sequence). V dropped 5 bases and J dropped 5 bases, with 15 bases sitting between them. CDR3 nucleotide sequence: TGTGCCAGCAGCGTTCCAGGGGACCGGGAGACCCAGTACTTC. Protein sequence: CASSVPGDRETQYF.

This clonotype was counted at least ten times. This chain uses TRBV28 with TRBJ1-2; D uncertain. V lost 4 bases and J lost 8, with 17 bases in between. This CDR3 is built from 14 residues. Germline values: CDR1 MDHEN, CDR2 SYDVKM. The CDR3 reads CASSYGRTSGGYTF. The CDR3 bases are TGTGCCAGCAGTTACGGTCGGACGTCCGGGGGCTACACCTTC.

This clonotype was observed at least ten times. The chain carries TRBV20-1 and TRBJ2-7; 8 positions match TRBD1. V dropped 5 bases and J dropped 5; count of bases not matched to a gene: 11. Germline assignment: CDR1 DFQATT and CDR2 SNEGSKA (reference sequence). The CDR3 runs to 14 residues. CDR3 nucleotides: TGCAGTGCTTATGGCCAGGGGGCAGAGGACGAGCAGTACTTC. This encodes CSAYGQGAEDEQYF.

This clonotype was seen repeatedly, ten times or more. The V call is TRBV30, the J call TRBJ1-4; no firm D call. In germline, CDR1 is GTSNPN, CDR2 SVGIG (reference sequence). The CDR3 contains 13 residues. The V gene lost 2 bases and the J gene lost 8 bases, with 12 bases spanning the gap. CDR3 in amino acids: CAWSLAIGEKLFF. For the CDR3, the DNA is TGTGCCTGGAGTTTAGCAATAGGGGAAAAACTGTTTTTT.

Many counts were recorded for this clonotype. The chain couples TRBV2 to TRBJ2-5; D is possibly TRBD1 (6 bases). The CDR3 runs 14 residues. Germline lookup yields CDR1 SNHLY and CDR2 FYNNEI. Trimming took off 5 bases at V and 4 bases at J, with 14 bases between the two ends. DNA of the CDR3: TGTGCCAGCAGTTCCCCAACAGGGCTAGAGACCCAGTACTTC. It yields the protein CASSSPTGLETQYF.

There are many counts of this clonotype. The chain uses TRBV20-1 and TRBJ1-1; D is undetermined. The CDR3 spans 14 residues. Germline CDR1 reads DFQATT; CDR2 reads SNEGSKA (reference sequence). Trimming cost V 5 bases and J 4 bases, with 17 bases left between them. The CDR3 sequence is CSAGRVGFGTEAFF. For the CDR3, the DNA is TGCAGTGCTGGTCGGGTTGGGTTCGGCACTGAAGCTTTCTTT.

The chain recombines TRBV7-9 with TRBJ2-1, with TRBD1 identical over 12 bases. The CDR3 is 15 residues long. The germline CDR1 and CDR2 sequences are SEHNR and FQNEAQ (reference sequence). Trimming at V came to 7 bases and at J to 10 bases, leaving 11 bases not matched to a gene. The CDR3 DNA reads as TGTGCCAGCACGGGGACCGGGACAGGGGGCAGAGAGCAGTTCTTC. Translating gives CASTGTGTGGREQFF.